Listed below are T cell receptor beta chains from one sample, sequenced in a study of shared clonotypes between healthy human individuals. Sequenced by immunoSEQ multiplex PCR; TCRdb stores in-frame clones only, minus some. The data hold hundreds of thousands of clones, with 90% to 97% observed a single time. Sequenced: naive CD4+ T cells sorted from blood. These receptors all stem from a woman aged 25-40 years in good health. The CDR3 runs from the conserved cysteine through the conserved F or W. Each record gives: clone size, J gene, CDR3 length, V gene, D gene, CDR3 protein, CDR3 DNA. A D gene is named only where the DNA matches it firmly. Only part of the rows carry a size: once, few, many, or a class if the clone is expanded.

clone_size: -
j_call: TRBJ2-7
cdr3_length: 14
v_call: TRBV19
d_call: TRBD2
cdr3_aa: CASTLTSGPYEQYF
cdr3_nt: TGTGCCAGTACCCTGACTAGCGGTCCCTACGAGCAGTACTTC

clone_size: -
j_call: TRBJ1-4
cdr3_length: 16
v_call: TRBV7-6
d_call: -
cdr3_aa: CASSQNPGPGDEKLFF
cdr3_nt: TGTGCCAGCAGCCAAAATCCGGGACCGGGGGATGAAAAACTGTTTTTT

clone_size: -
j_call: TRBJ1-5
cdr3_length: 11
v_call: TRBV28
d_call: -
cdr3_aa: CASSVRRSQHF
cdr3_nt: TGTGCCAGCAGTGTCAGGCGGTCCCAGCATTTT

clone_size: few
j_call: TRBJ1-5
cdr3_length: 15
v_call: TRBV6-5
d_call: -
cdr3_aa: CASSYSQGSGQPQHF
cdr3_nt: TGTGCCAGCAGTTACTCACAGGGTTCGGGTCAGCCCCAGCATTTT

clone_size: once
j_call: TRBJ2-7
cdr3_length: 17
v_call: TRBV18
d_call: -
cdr3_aa: CASSGIGGFPTFYEQYF
cdr3_nt: TGTGCCAGCTCCGGAATCGGAGGGTTTCCCACTTTCTACGAGCAGTACTTC

clone_size: -
j_call: TRBJ2-1
cdr3_length: 18
v_call: TRBV4-2
d_call: -
cdr3_aa: CASSQDILDWSSYNEQFF
cdr3_nt: TGTGCCAGCAGCCAAGATATCCTGGACTGGAGCTCCTACAATGAGCAGTTCTTC

clone_size: -
j_call: TRBJ2-7
cdr3_length: 12
v_call: TRBV28
d_call: -
cdr3_aa: CASSTGLYEQYF
cdr3_nt: TGTGCCAGCAGTACCGGACTATACGAGCAGTACTTC

clone_size: -
j_call: TRBJ2-2
cdr3_length: 12
v_call: TRBV2
d_call: TRBD1
cdr3_aa: CASRTGPGELFF
cdr3_nt: TGTGCCAGCAGGACAGGGCCCGGGGAGCTGTTTTTT

clone_size: -
j_call: TRBJ2-5
cdr3_length: 15
v_call: TRBV18
d_call: -
cdr3_aa: CASSRPGLRQETQYF
cdr3_nt: TGTGCCAGCTCACGACCGGGACTTAGGCAAGAGACCCAGTACTTC

clone_size: -
j_call: TRBJ2-7
cdr3_length: 12
v_call: TRBV18
d_call: TRBD1
cdr3_aa: CASSPTGKEQYF
cdr3_nt: TGTGCCAGCTCACCGACAGGGAAGGAGCAGTACTTC

clone_size: once
j_call: TRBJ2-5
cdr3_length: 14
v_call: TRBV5-1
d_call: -
cdr3_aa: CASRSPTFTETQYF
cdr3_nt: TGCGCCAGCAGATCTCCGACATTTACAGAGACCCAGTACTTC

clone_size: -
j_call: TRBJ1-3
cdr3_length: 14
v_call: TRBV2
d_call: -
cdr3_aa: CASSGRTSGNTIYF
cdr3_nt: TGTGCCAGCAGCGGACGAACCTCTGGAAACACCATATATTTT

clone_size: -
j_call: TRBJ2-7
cdr3_length: 13
v_call: TRBV19
d_call: -
cdr3_aa: CASSIPAVGEQYF
cdr3_nt: TGTGCCAGTAGTATCCCGGCAGTCGGCGAGCAGTACTTC

clone_size: -
j_call: TRBJ2-1
cdr3_length: 13
v_call: TRBV6-5
d_call: TRBD2
cdr3_aa: CASSRPRGVGQFF
cdr3_nt: TGTGCCAGCAGTAGGCCTCGGGGGGTGGGGCAGTTCTTC

clone_size: -
j_call: TRBJ2-5
cdr3_length: 15
v_call: TRBV19
d_call: TRBD2
cdr3_aa: CASSERTSGQETQYF
cdr3_nt: TGTGCCAGTAGCGAACGCACTAGCGGCCAAGAGACCCAGTACTTC

clone_size: -
j_call: TRBJ1-5
cdr3_length: 15
v_call: TRBV2
d_call: TRBD1
cdr3_aa: CASSWDRGSNQPQHF
cdr3_nt: TGTGCCAGCAGTTGGGACAGGGGAAGCAATCAGCCCCAGCATTTT

clone_size: -
j_call: TRBJ1-2
cdr3_length: 13
v_call: TRBV28
d_call: -
cdr3_aa: CASSLIRGYGYTF
cdr3_nt: TGTGCCAGCAGTTTAATTAGGGGGTATGGCTACACCTTC

clone_size: once
j_call: TRBJ1-2
cdr3_length: 16
v_call: TRBV11-2
d_call: TRBD1
cdr3_aa: CASSPDRGPRNYGYTF
cdr3_nt: TGTGCCAGCAGCCCTGACAGGGGGCCCAGGAACTATGGCTACACCTTC

clone_size: -
j_call: TRBJ2-5
cdr3_length: 12
v_call: TRBV29-1
d_call: -
cdr3_aa: CSVGRGGETQYF
cdr3_nt: TGCAGCGTTGGGCGTGGGGGGGAGACCCAGTACTTC

clone_size: -
j_call: TRBJ2-3
cdr3_length: 11
v_call: TRBV5-1
d_call: -
cdr3_aa: CASSLGDTQYF
cdr3_nt: TGCGCCAGCAGCTTGGGAGATACGCAGTATTTT

clone_size: -
j_call: TRBJ2-2
cdr3_length: 13
v_call: TRBV28
d_call: -
cdr3_aa: CASSFRESGELFF
cdr3_nt: TGTGCCAGCAGTTTCCGGGAGTCCGGGGAGCTGTTTTTT

clone_size: -
j_call: TRBJ2-7
cdr3_length: 13
v_call: TRBV6-1
d_call: TRBD2
cdr3_aa: CATRTSGSYEQYF
cdr3_nt: TGTGCCACGAGGACTAGCGGGAGCTACGAGCAGTACTTC

clone_size: -
j_call: TRBJ2-1
cdr3_length: 15
v_call: TRBV5-1
d_call: -
cdr3_aa: CASSLEGTAYNEQFF
cdr3_nt: TGCGCCAGCAGCTTGGAGGGTACAGCCTACAATGAGCAGTTCTTC

clone_size: -
j_call: TRBJ1-5
cdr3_length: 17
v_call: TRBV28
d_call: -
cdr3_aa: CASGGSDGLIFNQPQHF
cdr3_nt: TGTGCCAGCGGCGGATCGGACGGATTAATTTTCAATCAGCCCCAGCATTTT

clone_size: -
j_call: TRBJ1-5
cdr3_length: 13
v_call: TRBV10-1
d_call: -
cdr3_aa: CASSAGEYQPQHF
cdr3_nt: TGCGCCAGCAGTGCAGGGGAGTATCAGCCCCAGCATTTT

clone_size: -
j_call: TRBJ2-3
cdr3_length: 15
v_call: TRBV7-3
d_call: -
cdr3_aa: CASSLTGLTTDTQYF
cdr3_nt: TGTGCCAGCAGCCTTACCGGCTTAACCACAGATACGCAGTATTTT

clone_size: -
j_call: TRBJ2-1
cdr3_length: 12
v_call: TRBV28
d_call: TRBD1
cdr3_aa: CASSSQGHEQFF
cdr3_nt: TGTGCCAGCAGTTCACAGGGGCATGAGCAGTTCTTC

clone_size: -
j_call: TRBJ2-2
cdr3_length: 13
v_call: TRBV28
d_call: -
cdr3_aa: CASNRVWTGELFF
cdr3_nt: TGTGCCAGCAACAGGGTGTGGACCGGGGAGCTGTTTTTT

clone_size: -
j_call: TRBJ1-1
cdr3_length: 12
v_call: TRBV28
d_call: -
cdr3_aa: CASSFGGIEAFF
cdr3_nt: TGTGCCAGCAGTTTCGGTGGAATTGAGGCTTTCTTT